A single T cell receptor (beta chain) is shown here with its context. The sample originates from a study of blood T cell repertoires in COVID-19. With 5 bases clipped from V and 15 bases from J, the junction kept 11 bases outside the gene matches. The CDR3 runs 13 residues. In the original analysis: Reference gene primers were amplified, and this amplification served to estimate nucleated cell counts. Libraries were prepared by immunoSEQ multiplex PCR; TCRdb keeps only in-frame clonotypes and omits some of them. Clone size and the V and J calls come from that table; the DNA yielded D and trimming. Among roughly 50,000 clones listed, 86% were seen once.

The sequence came from a human donor in a cohort sampled during active COVID-19. V is TRBV12-3 or TRBV12-4 and J is TRBJ2-3, with 10 positions matching TRBD1. The sample comprised peripheral blood. The CDR3 reads CASSPRQGAVVYF. The CDR3 DNA is TGTGCCAGCAGTCCCAGACAGGGGGCAGTTGTATATTTT.